The present T cell receptor (beta chain) was sequenced within a study of blood T cell repertoires in COVID-19. The protocol was immunoSEQ multiplex PCR, while the TCRdb copy is restricted to in-frame clones and leaves out a portion. The data hold 150,000 or so clones, with 84% observed a single time. Germline V gene sequence: CDR1 KGHSH, CDR2 LQKENI. The CDR3 runs to 14 residues. V was shortened by 2 bases and J by 1 base, with 8 bases between the two germline ends. J is TRBJ1-1 and V is TRBV18; D is uncertain. Specimen: PBMCs or T cells enriched from blood (not recorded which). This TCR was sampled from a woman aged 50 to 65 who had recovered from COVID-19. CDR3 in amino acids: CASSPWAPNTEAFF. The CDR3 nucleotides are TGTGCCAGCTCACCATGGGCCCCGAACACTGAAGCTTTCTTT.